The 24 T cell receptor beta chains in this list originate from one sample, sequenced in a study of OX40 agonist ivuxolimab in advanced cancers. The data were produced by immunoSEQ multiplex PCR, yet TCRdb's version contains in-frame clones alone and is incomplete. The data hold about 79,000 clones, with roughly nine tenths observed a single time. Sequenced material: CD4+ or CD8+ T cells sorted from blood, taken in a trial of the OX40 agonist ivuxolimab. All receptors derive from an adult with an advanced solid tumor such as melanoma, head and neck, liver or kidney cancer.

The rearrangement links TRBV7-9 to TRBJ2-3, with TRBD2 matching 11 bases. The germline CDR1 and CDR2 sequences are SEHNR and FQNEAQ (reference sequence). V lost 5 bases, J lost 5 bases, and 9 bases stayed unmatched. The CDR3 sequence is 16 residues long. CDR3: CASSKISGLAGDTQYF. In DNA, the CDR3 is TGTGCCAGCAGCAAAATATCCGGACTAGCGGGAGATACGCAGTATTTT. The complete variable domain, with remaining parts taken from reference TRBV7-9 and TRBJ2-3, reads DTGVSQNPRHKITKRGQNVTFRCDPISEHNRLYWYRQTLGQGPEFLTYFQNEAQLEKSRLLSDRFSAERPKGSFSTLEIQRTEQGDSAMYLCASSKISGLAGDTQYFGPGTRLTVL.

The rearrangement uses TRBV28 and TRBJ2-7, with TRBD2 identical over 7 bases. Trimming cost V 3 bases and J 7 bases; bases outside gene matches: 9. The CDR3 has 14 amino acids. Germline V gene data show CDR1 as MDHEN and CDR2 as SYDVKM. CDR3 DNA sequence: TGTGCCAGCAGTTTTGAGGGAGGGCCAAATGAGCAGTACTTC. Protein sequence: CASSFEGGPNEQYF.

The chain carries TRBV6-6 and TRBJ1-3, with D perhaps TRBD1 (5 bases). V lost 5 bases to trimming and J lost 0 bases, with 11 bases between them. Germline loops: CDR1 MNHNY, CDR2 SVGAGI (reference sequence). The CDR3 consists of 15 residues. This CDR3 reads CASSPGRLSGNTIYF. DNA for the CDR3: TGTGCCAGCAGTCCGGGACGGCTCTCTGGAAACACCATATATTTT.

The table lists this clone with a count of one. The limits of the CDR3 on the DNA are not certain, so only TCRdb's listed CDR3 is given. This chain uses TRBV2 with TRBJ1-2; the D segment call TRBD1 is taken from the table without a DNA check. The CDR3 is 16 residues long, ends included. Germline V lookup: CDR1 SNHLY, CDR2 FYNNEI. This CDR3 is CASILGPTGRIYGYTF.

CDR3 in DNA: TGTGCCAGCAGCTTCGGTAGCGTTTACAATGAGCAGTTCTTC. It encodes CASSFGSVYNEQFF. This chain links TRBV7-9 with TRBJ2-1, with D perhaps matching TRBD2 (5 bases). V was trimmed by 3 bases and J by 4 bases, leaving 10 bases between them. The CDR3 has 14 amino acids. The germline gives CDR1 SEHNR, CDR2 FQNEAQ (reference sequence). Drawing the rest from reference TRBV7-9 and TRBJ2-1, the complete variable domain is DTGVSQNPRHKITKRGQNVTFRCDPISEHNRLYWYRQTLGQGPEFLTYFQNEAQLEKSRLLSDRFSAERPKGSFSTLEIQRTEQGDSAMYLCASSFGSVYNEQFFGPGTRLTVL.

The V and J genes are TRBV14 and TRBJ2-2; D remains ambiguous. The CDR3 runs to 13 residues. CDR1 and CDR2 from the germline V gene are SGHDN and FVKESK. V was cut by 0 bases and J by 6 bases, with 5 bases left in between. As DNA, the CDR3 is TGTGCCAGCAGCCAAGACTATGCCGGGGAGCTGTTTTTT. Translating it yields CASSQDYAGELFF. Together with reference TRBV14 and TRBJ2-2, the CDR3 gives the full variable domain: EAGVTQFPSHSVIEKGQTVTLRCDPISGHDNLYWYRRVMGKEIKFLLHFVKESKQDESGMPNNRFLAERTGGTYSTLKVQPAELEDSGVYFCASSQDYAGELFFGEGSRLTVL.

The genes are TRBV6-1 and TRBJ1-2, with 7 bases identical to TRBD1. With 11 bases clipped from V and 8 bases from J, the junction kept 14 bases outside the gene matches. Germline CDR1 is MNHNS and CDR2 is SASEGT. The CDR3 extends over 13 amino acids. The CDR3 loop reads CAGREQGEGGYTF. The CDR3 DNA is TGTGCCGGCCGGGAGCAGGGGGAAGGAGGCTACACCTTC.

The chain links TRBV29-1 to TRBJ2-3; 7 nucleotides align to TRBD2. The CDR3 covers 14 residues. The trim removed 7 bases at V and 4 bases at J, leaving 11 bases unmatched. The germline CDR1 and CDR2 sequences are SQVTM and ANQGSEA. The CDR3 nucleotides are TGCAGCGCCAACGAGGGAGGGCCTCCAGATACGCAGTATTTT. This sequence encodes CSANEGGPPDTQYF.

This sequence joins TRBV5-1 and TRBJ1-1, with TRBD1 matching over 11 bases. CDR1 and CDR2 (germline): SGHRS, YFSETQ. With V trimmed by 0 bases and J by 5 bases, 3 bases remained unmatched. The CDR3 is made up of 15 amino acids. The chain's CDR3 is CASSLAGQGATEAFF. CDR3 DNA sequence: TGCGCCAGCAGCTTGGCCGGACAGGGGGCGACTGAAGCTTTCTTT.

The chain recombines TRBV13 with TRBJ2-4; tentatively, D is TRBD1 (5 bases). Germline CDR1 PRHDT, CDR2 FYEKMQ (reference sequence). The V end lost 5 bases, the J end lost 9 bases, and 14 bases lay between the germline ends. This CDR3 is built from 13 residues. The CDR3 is CASSTGKRGIQYF. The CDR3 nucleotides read TGTGCCAGCAGCACCGGAAAAAGGGGCATTCAGTACTTC.

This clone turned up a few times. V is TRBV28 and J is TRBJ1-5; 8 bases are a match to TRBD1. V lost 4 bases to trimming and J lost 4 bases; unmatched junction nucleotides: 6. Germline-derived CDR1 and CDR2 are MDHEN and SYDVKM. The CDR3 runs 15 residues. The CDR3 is CASSYDRGRNQPQHF. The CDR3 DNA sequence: TGTGCCAGCAGTTACGACAGGGGCAGGAATCAGCCCCAGCATTTT.

The CDR3 bases are TGTGCCAGCAGTTACGGCGGGAGCCCCAATGAGCAGTTCTTC. As protein: CASSYGGSPNEQFF. This chain connects TRBV28 to TRBJ2-1, with 7 bases matching TRBD2. CDR1 is MDHEN, CDR2 SYDVKM, per germline. CDR3 length equals 14 residues. J gave up 6 bases and V 4 bases, and 6 bases lay outside the gene matches.

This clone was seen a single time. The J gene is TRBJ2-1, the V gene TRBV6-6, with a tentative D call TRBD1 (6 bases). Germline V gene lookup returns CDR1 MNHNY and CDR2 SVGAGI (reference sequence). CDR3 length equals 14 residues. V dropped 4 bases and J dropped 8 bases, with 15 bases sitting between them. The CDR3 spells CASSWTTGPDEQFF. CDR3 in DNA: TGTGCCAGCAGTTGGACGACAGGACCCGATGAGCAGTTCTTC.

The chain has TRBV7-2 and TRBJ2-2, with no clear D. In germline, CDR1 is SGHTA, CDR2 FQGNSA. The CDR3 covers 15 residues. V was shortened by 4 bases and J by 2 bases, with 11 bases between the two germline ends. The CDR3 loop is CASSSSAINTGELFF. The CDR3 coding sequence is TGTGCCAGCAGCTCATCGGCTATTAACACCGGGGAGCTGTTTTTT. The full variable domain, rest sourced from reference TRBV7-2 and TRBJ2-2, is GAGVSQSPSNKVTEKGKDVELRCDPISGHTALYWYRQSLGQGLEFLIYFQGNSAPDKSGLPSDRFSAERTGGSVSTLTIQRTQQEDSAVYLCASSSSAINTGELFFGEGSRLTVL.

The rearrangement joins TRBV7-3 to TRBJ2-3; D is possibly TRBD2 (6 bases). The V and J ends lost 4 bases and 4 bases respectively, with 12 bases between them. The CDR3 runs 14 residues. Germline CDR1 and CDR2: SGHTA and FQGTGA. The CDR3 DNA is TGTGCCAGCAGCTCCGGAGGGCCGGCAGATACGCAGTATTTT. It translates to CASSSGGPADTQYF. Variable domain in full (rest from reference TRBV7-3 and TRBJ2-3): GAGVSQTPSNKVTEKGKYVELRCDPISGHTALYWYRQSLGQGPEFLIYFQGTGAADDSGLPNDRFFAVRPEGSVSTLKIQRTERGDSAVYLCASSSGGPADTQYFGPGTRLTVL.

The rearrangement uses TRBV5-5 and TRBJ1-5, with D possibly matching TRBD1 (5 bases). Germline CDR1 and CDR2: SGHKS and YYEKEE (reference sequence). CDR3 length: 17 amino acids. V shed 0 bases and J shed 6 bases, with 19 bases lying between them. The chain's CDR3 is CASSLDGRPRRGQPQHF. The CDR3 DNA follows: TGTGCCAGCAGCTTGGATGGGCGGCCTAGGAGGGGTCAGCCCCAGCATTTT.

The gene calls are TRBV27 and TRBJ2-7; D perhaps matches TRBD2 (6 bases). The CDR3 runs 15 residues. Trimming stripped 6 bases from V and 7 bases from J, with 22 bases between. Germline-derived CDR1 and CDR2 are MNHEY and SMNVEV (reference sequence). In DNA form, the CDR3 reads TGTGCCAGCAGCTTGGGCGGCGGAGGGCCGCGGGAGCAGTACTTC. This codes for CASSLGGGGPREQYF.

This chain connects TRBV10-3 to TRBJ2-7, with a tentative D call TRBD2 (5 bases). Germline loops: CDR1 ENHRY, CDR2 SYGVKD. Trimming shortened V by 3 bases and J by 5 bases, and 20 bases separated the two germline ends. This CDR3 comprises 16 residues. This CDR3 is CAISDVEEAGLDEQYF. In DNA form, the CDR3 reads TGTGCCATCAGTGATGTGGAGGAGGCGGGTCTCGACGAGCAGTACTTC.

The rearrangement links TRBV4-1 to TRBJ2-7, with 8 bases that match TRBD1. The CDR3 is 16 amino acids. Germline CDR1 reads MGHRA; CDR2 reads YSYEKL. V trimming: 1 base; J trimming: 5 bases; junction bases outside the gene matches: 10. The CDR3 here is CASSQAPGDRIDEQYF. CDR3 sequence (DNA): TGCGCCAGCAGCCAAGCCCCCGGGGACAGGATCGACGAGCAGTACTTC.

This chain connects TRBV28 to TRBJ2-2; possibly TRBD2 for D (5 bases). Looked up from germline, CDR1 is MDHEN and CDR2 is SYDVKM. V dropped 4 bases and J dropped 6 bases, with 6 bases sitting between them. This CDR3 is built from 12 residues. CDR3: CASSSGAGELFF. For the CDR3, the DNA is TGTGCCAGCAGTTCCGGGGCCGGGGAGCTGTTTTTT.

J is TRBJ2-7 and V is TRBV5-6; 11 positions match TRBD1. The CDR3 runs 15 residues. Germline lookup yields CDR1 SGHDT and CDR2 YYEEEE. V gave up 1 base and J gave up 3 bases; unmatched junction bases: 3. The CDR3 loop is CASSLTGTGGYEQYF. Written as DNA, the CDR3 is TGTGCCAGCAGCTTGACCGGGACAGGGGGCTACGAGCAGTACTTC.

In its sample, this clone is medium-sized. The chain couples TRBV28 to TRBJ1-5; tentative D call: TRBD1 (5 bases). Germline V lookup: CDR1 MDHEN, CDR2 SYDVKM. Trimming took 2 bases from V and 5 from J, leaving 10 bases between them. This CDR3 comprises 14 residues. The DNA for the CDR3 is TGTGCCAGCAGTTTAAACGCAGGGTATCAGCCCCAGCATTTT. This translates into CASSLNAGYQPQHF.

CDR3 nucleotide sequence: TGTGCCAGCAGACAGGACAGGGCCGAGCAGTACTTC. It codes for CASRQDRAEQYF. The genes are TRBV6-6 and TRBJ2-7, with 8 bases identical to TRBD1. The CDR3 consists of 12 residues. Germline V lookup: CDR1 MNHNY, CDR2 SVGAGI (reference sequence). The J segment lost 6 bases and the V segment lost 6 bases, leaving 4 bases of the junction unmatched.

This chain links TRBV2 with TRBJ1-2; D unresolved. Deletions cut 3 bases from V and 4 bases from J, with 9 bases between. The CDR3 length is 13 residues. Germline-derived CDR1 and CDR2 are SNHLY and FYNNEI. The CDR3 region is CASSESQSYGYTF. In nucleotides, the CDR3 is TGTGCCAGCAGTGAGTCCCAAAGCTATGGCTACACCTTC.